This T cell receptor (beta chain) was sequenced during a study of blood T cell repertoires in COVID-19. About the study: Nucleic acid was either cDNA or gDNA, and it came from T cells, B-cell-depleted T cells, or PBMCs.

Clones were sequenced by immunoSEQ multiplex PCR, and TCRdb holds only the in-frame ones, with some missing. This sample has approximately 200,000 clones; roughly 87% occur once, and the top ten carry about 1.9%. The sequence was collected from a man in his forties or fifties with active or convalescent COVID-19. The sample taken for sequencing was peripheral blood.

CDR3: CASSLGDRRKAFF. CDR3 nucleotide sequence: TGTGCCAGCAGCTTAGGGGACAGACGAAAAGCTTTCTTT. The chain carries TRBV7-8 and TRBJ1-1; 7 bases line up with TRBD1. With 1 base clipped from V and 9 bases from J, the junction kept 5 bases outside the gene matches. CDR3 size: 13 residues. CDR1 SGHVS and CDR2 FQNEAQ come from the germline V gene.